The 13 T cell receptor beta chains in this list originate from one sample, sequenced in a study of Ad26.COV2.S vaccination and SARS-CoV-2 variants. Sequencing used immunoSEQ multiplex PCR; TCRdb keeps in-frame clones, though not all of them. The table has about 400,000 clones, roughly nine tenths seen once. Sample treatment: roughly 20 received Ad26.COV2.S at low or high dose, single or two shots; several received placebo; per-sample allocation not given. Sampling happened 63 days after the first vaccine or placebo injection. Sequencing used peripheral blood, obtained in a trial of Ad26.COV2.S vaccine versus placebo. These receptors were taken from a person aged 18-60 years who received the Ad26.COV2.S COVID-19 vaccine or a placebo.

The genes are TRBV10-1 and TRBJ2-4; D is tentatively TRBD1 or TRBD2 (5 bases each). V was cut by 0 bases and J by 0 bases, with 9 bases left in between. CDR1 and CDR2 (germline): WNHNN, SYGVQD (reference sequence). This CDR3 region has 16 residues. CDR3 DNA: TGCGCCAGCAGTGAGTCGTGGGGGATAGCCAAAAACATTCAGTACTTC. The encoded protein is CASSESWGIAKNIQYF.

The chain links TRBV24-1 to TRBJ2-5; perhaps TRBD1 as D (5 bases). Germline CDR1 is KGHDR and CDR2 is SFDVKD. CDR3 length: 15 residues. V shed 5 bases and J shed 3 bases, with 15 bases lying between them. CDR3 sequence reads: CATSGVHQGEETQYF. CDR3 DNA: TGTGCCACCAGTGGAGTTCACCAGGGTGAAGAGACCCAGTACTTC.

The CDR3 loop is CASSDLAGGLGGDTQYF. In DNA form, the CDR3 reads TGTGCCAGCAGCGATCTAGCGGGGGGGCTGGGTGGAGATACGCAGTATTTT. The chain links TRBV5-4 to TRBJ2-3; TRBD2 matches at 12 bases. This CDR3 spans 17 amino acids. J gave up 5 bases and V 4 bases, and 11 bases lay outside the gene matches. CDR1 and CDR2 (germline): SGHNT, YYREEE (reference sequence). Using reference TRBV5-4 and TRBJ2-3 for the parts outside the CDR3, the full variable domain is ETGVTQSPTHLIKTRGQQVTLRCSSQSGHNTVSWYQQALGQGPQFIFQYYREEENGRGNFPPRFSGLQFPNYSSELNVNALELDDSALYLCASSDLAGGLGGDTQYFGPGTRLTVL.

The chain couples TRBV4-2 to TRBJ2-2; 7 nucleotides line up with TRBD1. V lost 0 bases to trimming and J lost 2 bases; unmatched junction nucleotides: 3. The CDR3 totals 16 residues. The germline gives CDR1 LGHNA, CDR2 YNFKEQ. In DNA form, the CDR3 reads TGTGCCAGCAGCCAAGAGCCAGGGGGTAACACCGGGGAGCTGTTTTTT. It specifies CASSQEPGGNTGELFF.

The chain employs TRBV2 and TRBJ2-7; 7 nucleotides align to TRBD1. CDR3 length: 14 residues. Germline V gene data show CDR1 as SNHLY and CDR2 as FYNNEI. The trim removed 11 bases at V and 0 bases at J, leaving 10 bases unmatched. The CDR3 is CAGQEDRRSYEQYF. Here the CDR3 DNA reads TGTGCCGGACAGGAGGACAGGCGCTCCTACGAGCAGTACTTC.

V and J are TRBV5-6 and TRBJ1-2, with 7 bases lining up with TRBD1. Per the germline V gene, CDR1 is SGHDT and CDR2 is YYEEEE. J gave up 7 bases and V 0 bases, and 12 bases lay outside the gene matches. There are 16 residues in the CDR3. Written as DNA, the CDR3 is TGTGCCAGCAGCTTGGCGGGTGGCAGGGGGTATGGTGGCTACACCTTC. This codes for CASSLAGGRGYGGYTF.

The rearrangement links TRBV6-1 to TRBJ2-3; possible D gene TRBD2, 6 bases. V lost 0 bases to trimming and J lost 4 bases, with 11 bases between them. CDR3 length equals 15 residues. Germline values: CDR1 MNHNS, CDR2 SASEGT. CDR3 sequence reads: CASSEAGRGSDTQYF. The CDR3 nucleotides are TGTGCCAGCAGTGAAGCGGGACGGGGGTCAGATACGCAGTATTTT.

The chain uses TRBV7-8 and TRBJ1-2, with D possibly TRBD1 on 5 matching bases. Trimming stripped 5 bases from V and 2 bases from J, with 9 bases between. The germline gives CDR1 SGHVS, CDR2 FQNEAQ. This CDR3 comprises 13 residues. CDR3 in amino acids: CASSIRDNYGYTF. The DNA for the CDR3 is TGTGCCAGCAGCATCCGGGACAACTATGGCTACACCTTC.

The chain is built from TRBV5-6 and TRBJ2-7; D not certain. This CDR3 is built from 15 residues. The germline V and J ends were trimmed by 0 bases and 11 bases, with 21 bases remaining between them. Germline CDR1 reads SGHDT; CDR2 reads YYEEEE. CDR3 coding DNA: TGTGCCAGCAGCTTGGCCGGTCCAACGCGTGAAGGAAAGTACTTC. It translates to CASSLAGPTREGKYF.

The chain is built from TRBV6-2 or TRBV6-3 and TRBJ1-2; D gene ambiguous. Between the trimmed V and J ends, which lost 2 bases and 1 base, there was a span of 5 bases. The CDR3 runs to 13 residues. CDR1 MNHEY and CDR2 SVGEGT come from the germline V gene. The CDR3 loop is CASSYKDNYGYTF. CDR3 nucleotides: TGTGCCAGCAGTTACAAGGATAACTATGGCTACACCTTC.

This chain joins TRBV6-2 or TRBV6-3 and TRBJ1-4, with TRBD1 identical over 7 bases. V lost 5 bases and J lost 7; bases outside the gene matches: 10. The germline V gene encodes CDR1 MNHEY and CDR2 SVGEGT. This CDR3 has 15 amino acids. The CDR3 coding sequence is TGTGCCAGCAGTGACCGACAGGGAGAGATTGAAAAACTGTTTTTT. This gives the protein CASSDRQGEIEKLFF.

CDR3 sequence reads: CASSHRGPFTREGKLFF. The CDR3, as DNA: TGTGCCAGCAGCCACCGGGGCCCCTTTACGAGGGAGGGAAAACTGTTTTTT. This chain connects TRBV5-5 to TRBJ1-4, with D perhaps TRBD1 (5 bases). Per germline, CDR1 SGHKS and CDR2 YYEKEE (reference sequence). V lost 4 bases, J lost 10 bases, and 26 bases lay in between. The CDR3 spans 17 residues.

The CDR3 DNA sequence: TGTGCCAGCAGACAGGGTGGGGCCGGAGATACGCAGTATTTT. Translated: CASRQGGAGDTQYF. The chain combines TRBV9 with TRBJ2-3; TRBD1 might be the D (6 bases). The CDR3 is made up of 14 amino acids. V lost 5 bases, J lost 5 bases, and 15 bases lay in between. Per the germline V gene, CDR1 is SGDLS and CDR2 is YYNGEE.